The clone carrying this T cell receptor (beta chain) appeared a few times. Antigen unknown. The sample comes from a study of T cells after yellow fever vaccination. Overall study: The authors prepared low-cell-number fractions using SMART-Seq v4 Ultra Low Input.

With 2 bases removed from V and 7 bases from J, the gap between germline ends came to 11 bases. CDR3 length equals 13 residues. TCR cDNA was made by 5'RACE template switching, adding a universal primer site and UMIs. TCRdb re-called the 5' RACE reads through MiXCR, storing one row per CDR3 protein. The table shows about 300,000 distinct CDR3 sequences, with approximately 7% occurring only once. General observations from the study: Most primary-vaccination clones reappeared after the booster (approximately 95% CD4, about 88% CD8).

Sequencing was performed on PBMCs, taken roughly seven weeks after the first yellow fever vaccination. The sequence derives from a man in his late teens or twenties who received the YFV17D yellow fever vaccine. The chain couples TRBV6-7 to TRBJ1-1; D is ambiguous. TRBV6-7 is an ORF, with its function uncertain. The CDR3, as DNA: TGTGCCAGCAGTTACGGTCGGCCAGGTGAAGCTTTCTTT. Its protein product is CASSYGRPGEAFF.